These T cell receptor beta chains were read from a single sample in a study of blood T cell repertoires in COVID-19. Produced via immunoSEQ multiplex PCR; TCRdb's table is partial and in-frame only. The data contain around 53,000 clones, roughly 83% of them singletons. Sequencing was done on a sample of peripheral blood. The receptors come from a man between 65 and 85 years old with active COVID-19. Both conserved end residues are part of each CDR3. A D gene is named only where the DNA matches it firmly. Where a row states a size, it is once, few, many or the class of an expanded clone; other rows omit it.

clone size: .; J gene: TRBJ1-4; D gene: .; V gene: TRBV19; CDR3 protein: CASSRLGTRSEKLFF; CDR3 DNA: TGTGCCAGTAGTAGACTCGGGACAAGGAGTGAAAAACTGTTTTTT
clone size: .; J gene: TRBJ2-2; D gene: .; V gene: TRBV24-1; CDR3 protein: CATNGKANTGELFF; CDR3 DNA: TGTGCCACCAACGGGAAAGCGAACACCGGGGAGCTGTTTTTT
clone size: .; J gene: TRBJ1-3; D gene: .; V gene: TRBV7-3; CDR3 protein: CASSALSGGSSGNTIYF; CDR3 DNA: TGTGCCAGCAGCGCCCTTTCCGGGGGGAGCTCTGGAAACACCATATATTTT
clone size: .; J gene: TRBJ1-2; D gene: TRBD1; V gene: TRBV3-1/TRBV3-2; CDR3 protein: CASSQGPGQRTYGYTF; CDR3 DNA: TGTGCCAGCAGCCAGGGTCCGGGACAGAGAACCTATGGCTACACCTTC
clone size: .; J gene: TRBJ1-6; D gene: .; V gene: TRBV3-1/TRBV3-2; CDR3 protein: CASSQGGSPLHF; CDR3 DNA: TGTGCCAGCAGCCAAGGTGGCTCACCCCTCCACTTT
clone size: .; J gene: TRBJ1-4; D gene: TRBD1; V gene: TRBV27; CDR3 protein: CASSGQGREKLFF; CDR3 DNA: TGTGCCAGCAGTGGACAGGGGAGGGAAAAACTGTTTTTT
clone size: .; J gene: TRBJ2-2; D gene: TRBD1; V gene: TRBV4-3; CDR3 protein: CASSQGGQGNTGELFF; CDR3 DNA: TGCGCCAGCAGCCAAGGGGGACAGGGTAACACCGGGGAGCTGTTTTTT
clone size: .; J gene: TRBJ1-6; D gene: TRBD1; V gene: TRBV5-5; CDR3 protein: CASSLNGQGVNSPLHF; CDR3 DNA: TGTGCCAGCAGCTTGAACGGGCAGGGGGTAAATTCACCCCTCCACTTT
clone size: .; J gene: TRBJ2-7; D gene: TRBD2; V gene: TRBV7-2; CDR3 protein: CASSETTSGRGEQYF; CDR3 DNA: TGTGCCAGCAGCGAGACGACTAGCGGGAGGGGGGAGCAGTACTTC
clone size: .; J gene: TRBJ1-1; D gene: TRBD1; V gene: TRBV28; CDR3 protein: CASIISGGSGAFF; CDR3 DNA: TGTGCCAGCATCATCTCAGGGGGTTCGGGAGCTTTCTTT
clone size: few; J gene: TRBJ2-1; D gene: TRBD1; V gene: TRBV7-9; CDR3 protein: CASVTGQGANNEQFF; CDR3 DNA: TGTGCCAGCGTCACCGGGCAGGGGGCCAACAATGAGCAGTTCTTC
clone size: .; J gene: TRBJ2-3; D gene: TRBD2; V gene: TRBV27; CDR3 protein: CASSPGGTSGSYF; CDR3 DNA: TGTGCCAGCAGTCCTGGCGGGACTAGCGGGAGTTATTTT
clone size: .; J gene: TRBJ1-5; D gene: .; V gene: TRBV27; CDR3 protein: CATRGDFYSNQPQHF; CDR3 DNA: TGTGCCACCCGGGGGGACTTCTATAGCAATCAGCCCCAGCATTTT
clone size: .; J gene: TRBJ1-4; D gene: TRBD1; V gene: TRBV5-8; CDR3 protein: CASSLVQGYNEKLFF; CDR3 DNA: TGTGCCAGCAGCTTGGTACAGGGGTATAATGAAAAACTGTTTTTT
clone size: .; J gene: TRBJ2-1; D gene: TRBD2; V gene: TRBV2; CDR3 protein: CASSVFGTSGSYNEQFF; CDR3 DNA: TGTGCCAGCAGTGTTTTCGGGACTAGCGGCTCCTACAATGAGCAGTTCTTC